This TCR beta chain stems from a study of cytomegalovirus exposure and HLA in healthy donors. The wider study: Membership in the Caucasian-associated ancestry cluster was found for about four fifths of 300 to 400 genotyped donors. Notes on the study in general: Later examination showed HLA-associated TCR beta chains had greater clonal expansion than equally common others.

After removal of 1 base from V and 8 bases from J, the junction contained 7 bases not matched to a gene. CDR3 length: 14 residues. From germline, CDR1 is GTSNPN and CDR2 SVGIG (reference sequence). Researchers ran the PCR with 60 Vbeta and 13 Jbeta primers. As processed by the authors: Among the unique TCR beta chains that a later analysis counted, about 81 million in all, 10 million to 13 million were shared. Repertoires were generated with immunoSEQ multiplex PCR, while TCRdb's copy carries only in-frame clones and drops some. The V and J calls and the clone size are those of that table, but D and trimming were determined from the DNA. Of 150,000 to 200,000 clones listed, roughly 82% are singletons. At the time of sampling, donors were nominally healthy, though unrecorded immune exposures were likely. As concerns this clone: The antigen remains unidentified.

The TCR originated in a girl aged 2 to 10 in good health and CMV-seropositive. The V gene is TRBV30, the J gene TRBJ2-1, with 8 nucleotides matching TRBD2. Sequencing was done on a sample of PBMCs. The CDR3 DNA follows: TGTGCCTGGAGTGACGGGACTAGGACTGATGAGCAGTTCTTC. As protein: CAWSDGTRTDEQFF.